This note documents a single T cell receptor (beta chain) sequence. As processed by the authors: Estimation of nucleated cell counts was performed using reference gene primer amplification. The method was immunoSEQ multiplex PCR; TCRdb's version includes in-frame clones alone and lacks a portion of them. V, J and clone size are those of that table, while D and trimming were read from the DNA. The data contain about 200,000 clones, around nine tenths of them seen just once; the ten biggest clones take up around 1.6%. The entry originates in a study of blood T cell repertoires in COVID-19. Germline values: CDR1 MGHRA, CDR2 YSYEKL. Trimming cost V 6 bases and J 9 bases; bases outside gene matches: 11. This CDR3 has 14 residues.

The origin of this receptor is a young man with active or convalescent COVID-19. This rearrangement joins TRBV4-1 to TRBJ1-1; 9 nucleotides agree with TRBD1. Sequencing used peripheral blood. CDR3 loop: CASSHRGLVAKAFF. The CDR3 region has the DNA TGCGCCAGCAGTCACAGGGGGCTGGTAGCTAAAGCTTTCTTT.